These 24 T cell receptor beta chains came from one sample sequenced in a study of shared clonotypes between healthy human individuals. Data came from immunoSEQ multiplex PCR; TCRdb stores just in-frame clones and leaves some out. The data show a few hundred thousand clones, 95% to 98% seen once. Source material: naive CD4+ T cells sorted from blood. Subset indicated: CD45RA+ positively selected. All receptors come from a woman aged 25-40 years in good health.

The CDR3 bases are TGTGCCAGCAGCTTATCCAGCGGAAACATTCAGTACTTC. Translated: CASSLSSGNIQYF. The chain combines TRBV7-9 with TRBJ2-4; possible D gene TRBD2, 5 bases. V shed 2 bases and J shed 6 bases, with 8 bases lying between them. The CDR3 consists of 13 residues. Germline V gives CDR1 SEHNR, CDR2 FQNEAQ (reference sequence).

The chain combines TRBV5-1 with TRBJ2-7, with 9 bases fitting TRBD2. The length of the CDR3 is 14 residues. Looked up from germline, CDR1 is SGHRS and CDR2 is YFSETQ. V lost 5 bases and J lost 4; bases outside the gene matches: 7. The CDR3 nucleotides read TGCGCCAGCAGTCCTCGACTAGCGGAGTACGAGCAGTACTTC. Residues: CASSPRLAEYEQYF.

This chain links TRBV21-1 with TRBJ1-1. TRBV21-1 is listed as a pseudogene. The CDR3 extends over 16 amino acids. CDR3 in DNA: TGTGCCAGCAGCCTCACTGAGGGACGGAAGAACACTGAAGCTTTCTTT. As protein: CASSLTEGRKNTEAFF.

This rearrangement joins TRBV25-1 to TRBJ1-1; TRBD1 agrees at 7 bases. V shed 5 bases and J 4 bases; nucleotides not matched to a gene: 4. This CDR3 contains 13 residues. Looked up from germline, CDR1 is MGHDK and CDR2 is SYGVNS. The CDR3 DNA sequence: TGTGCCAGCAGTCCGACAGGGAGCACTGAAGCTTTCTTT. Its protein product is CASSPTGSTEAFF.

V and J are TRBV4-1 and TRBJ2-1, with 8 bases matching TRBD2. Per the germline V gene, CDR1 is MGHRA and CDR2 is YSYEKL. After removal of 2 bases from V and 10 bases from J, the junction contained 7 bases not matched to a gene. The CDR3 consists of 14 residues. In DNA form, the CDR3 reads TGCGCCAGCAGCCAACGAGCGGGAGTTGGGGAGCAGTTCTTC. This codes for CASSQRAGVGEQFF.

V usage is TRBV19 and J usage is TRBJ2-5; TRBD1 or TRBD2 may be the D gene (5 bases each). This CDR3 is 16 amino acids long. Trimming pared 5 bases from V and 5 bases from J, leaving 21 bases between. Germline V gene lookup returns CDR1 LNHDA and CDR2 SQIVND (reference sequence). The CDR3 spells CASSLRSGTIPETQYF. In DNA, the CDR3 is TGTGCCAGTAGTCTGAGATCCGGGACGATCCCGGAGACCCAGTACTTC.

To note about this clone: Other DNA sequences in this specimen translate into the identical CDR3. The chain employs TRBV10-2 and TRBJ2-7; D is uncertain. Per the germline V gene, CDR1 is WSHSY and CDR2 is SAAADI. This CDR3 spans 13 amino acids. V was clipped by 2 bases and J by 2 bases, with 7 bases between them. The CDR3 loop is CASSEAVTYEQYF. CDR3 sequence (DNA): TGCGCCAGCAGTGAGGCAGTCACCTACGAGCAGTACTTC.

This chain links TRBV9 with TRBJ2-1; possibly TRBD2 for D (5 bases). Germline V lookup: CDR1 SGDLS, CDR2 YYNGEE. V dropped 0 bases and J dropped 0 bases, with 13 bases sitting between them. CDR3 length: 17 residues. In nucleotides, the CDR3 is TGTGCCAGCAGCGTAGGAGGGCGGAGCCGCTCCTACAATGAGCAGTTCTTC. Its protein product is CASSVGGRSRSYNEQFF.

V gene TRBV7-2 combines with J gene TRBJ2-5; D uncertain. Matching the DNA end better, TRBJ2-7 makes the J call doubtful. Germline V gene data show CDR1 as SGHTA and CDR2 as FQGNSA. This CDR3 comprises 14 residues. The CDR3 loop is CASSLVAAGYEQYF. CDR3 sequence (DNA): TGTGCCAGCAGCTTAGTTGCGGCAGGCTACGAGCAGTACTTC.

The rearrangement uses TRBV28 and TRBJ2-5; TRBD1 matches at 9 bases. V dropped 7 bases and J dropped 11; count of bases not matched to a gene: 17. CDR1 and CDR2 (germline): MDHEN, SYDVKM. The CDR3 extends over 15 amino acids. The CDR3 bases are TGTGCCAGCACCCTGCGACAGGGGGGTAGTGTAGAGCAGTACTTC. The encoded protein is CASTLRQGGSVEQYF.

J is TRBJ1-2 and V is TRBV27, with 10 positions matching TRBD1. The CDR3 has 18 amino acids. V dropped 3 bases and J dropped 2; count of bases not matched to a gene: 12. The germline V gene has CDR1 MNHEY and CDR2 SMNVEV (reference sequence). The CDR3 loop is CASSFEPGQGLGNYGYTF. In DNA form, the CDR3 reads TGTGCCAGCAGTTTTGAGCCGGGACAGGGGTTGGGAAACTATGGCTACACCTTC.

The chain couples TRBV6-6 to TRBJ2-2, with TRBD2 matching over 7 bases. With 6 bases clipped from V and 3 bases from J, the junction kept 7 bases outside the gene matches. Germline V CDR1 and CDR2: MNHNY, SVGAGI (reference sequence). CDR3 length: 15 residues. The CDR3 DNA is TGTGCCAGCAGGTTGGGCGGGAGACACACCGGGGAGCTGTTTTTT. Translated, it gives CASRLGGRHTGELFF.

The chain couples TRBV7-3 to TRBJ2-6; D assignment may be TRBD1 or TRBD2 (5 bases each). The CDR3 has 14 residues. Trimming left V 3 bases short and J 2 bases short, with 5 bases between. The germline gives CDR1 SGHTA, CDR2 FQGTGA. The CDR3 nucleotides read TGTGCCAGCAGCTTGGGGGCTGGGGCCAACGTCCTGACTTTC. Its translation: CASSLGAGANVLTF.

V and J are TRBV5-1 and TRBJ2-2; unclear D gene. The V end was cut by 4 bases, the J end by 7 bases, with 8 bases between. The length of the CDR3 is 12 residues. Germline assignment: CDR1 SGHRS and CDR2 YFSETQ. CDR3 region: CASSQDRGELFF. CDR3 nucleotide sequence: TGCGCCAGCAGCCAGGACCGCGGGGAGCTGTTTTTT.

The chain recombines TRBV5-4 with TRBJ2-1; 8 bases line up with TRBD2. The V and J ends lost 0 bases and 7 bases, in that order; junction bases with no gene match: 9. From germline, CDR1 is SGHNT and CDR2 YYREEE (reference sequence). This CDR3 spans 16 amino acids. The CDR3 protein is CASSLASGRGRNEQFF. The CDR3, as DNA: TGTGCCAGCAGCTTGGCCAGCGGGAGAGGAAGAAATGAGCAGTTCTTC.

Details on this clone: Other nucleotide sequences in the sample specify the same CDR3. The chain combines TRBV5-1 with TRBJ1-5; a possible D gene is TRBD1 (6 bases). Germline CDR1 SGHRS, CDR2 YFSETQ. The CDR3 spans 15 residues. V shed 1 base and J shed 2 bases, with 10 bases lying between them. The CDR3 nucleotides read TGCGCCAGCAGCTTGAGCGGGGGCGGCAATCAGCCCCAGCATTTT. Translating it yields CASSLSGGGNQPQHF. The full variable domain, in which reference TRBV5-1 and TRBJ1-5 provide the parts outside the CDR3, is KAGVTQTPRYLIKTRGQQVTLSCSPISGHRSVSWYQQTPGQGLQFLFEYFSETQRNKGNFPGRFSGRQFSNSRSEMNVSTLELGDSALYLCASSLSGGGNQPQHFGDGTRLSIL.

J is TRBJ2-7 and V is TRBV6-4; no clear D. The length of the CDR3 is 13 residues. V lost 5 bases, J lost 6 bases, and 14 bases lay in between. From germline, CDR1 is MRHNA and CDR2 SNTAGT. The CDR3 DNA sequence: TGTGCCAGCAGTCCGACCCTGACCGGCGAGCAGTACTTC. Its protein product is CASSPTLTGEQYF.

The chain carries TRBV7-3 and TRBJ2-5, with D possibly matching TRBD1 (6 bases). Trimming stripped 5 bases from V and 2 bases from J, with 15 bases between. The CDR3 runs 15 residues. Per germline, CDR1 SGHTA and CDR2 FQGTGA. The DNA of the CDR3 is TGTGCCAGCAGCCAATTTGACAGGCCGCAAGAGACCCAGTACTTC. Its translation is CASSQFDRPQETQYF.

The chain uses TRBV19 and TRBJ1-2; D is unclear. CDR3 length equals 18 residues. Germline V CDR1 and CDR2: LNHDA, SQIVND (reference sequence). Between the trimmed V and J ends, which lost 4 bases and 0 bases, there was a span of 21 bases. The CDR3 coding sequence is TGTGCCAGTAGTAGCCATATCCTAGGGAAGGCGGCTAACTATGGCTACACCTTC. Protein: CASSSHILGKAANYGYTF.

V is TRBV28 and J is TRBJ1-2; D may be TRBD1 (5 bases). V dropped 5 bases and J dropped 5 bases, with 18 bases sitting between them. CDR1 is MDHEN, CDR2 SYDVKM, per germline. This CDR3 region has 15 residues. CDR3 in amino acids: CASSPHLGVRYGYTF. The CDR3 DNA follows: TGTGCCAGCAGTCCCCATTTGGGGGTGAGGTATGGCTACACCTTC.

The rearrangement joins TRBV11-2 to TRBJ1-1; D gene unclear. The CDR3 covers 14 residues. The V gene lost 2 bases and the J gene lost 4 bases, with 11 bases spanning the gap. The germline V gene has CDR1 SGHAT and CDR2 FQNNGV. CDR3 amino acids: CASSLQNSGTEAFF. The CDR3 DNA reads TGTGCCAGCAGCTTACAGAATTCGGGCACTGAAGCTTTCTTT. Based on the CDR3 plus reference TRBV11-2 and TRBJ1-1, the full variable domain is EAGVAQSPRYKIIEKRQSVAFWCNPISGHATLYWYQQILGQGPKLLIQFQNNGVVDDSQLPKDRFSAERLKGVDSTLKIQPAKLEDSAVYLCASSLQNSGTEAFFGQGTRLTVV.

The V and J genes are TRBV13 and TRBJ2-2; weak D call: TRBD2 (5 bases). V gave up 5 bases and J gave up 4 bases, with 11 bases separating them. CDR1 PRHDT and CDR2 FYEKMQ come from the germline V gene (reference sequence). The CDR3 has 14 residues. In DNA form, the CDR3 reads TGTGCCAGCAGCGGGAGACCGGGCACCGGGGAGCTGTTTTTT. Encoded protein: CASSGRPGTGELFF.

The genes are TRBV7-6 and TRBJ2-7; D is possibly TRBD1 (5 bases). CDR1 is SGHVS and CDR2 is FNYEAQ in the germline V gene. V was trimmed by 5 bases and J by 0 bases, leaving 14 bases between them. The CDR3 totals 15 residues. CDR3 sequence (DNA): TGTGCCAGCAGCGCCCAGGGCGGTAGCTCCTACGAGCAGTACTTC. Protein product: CASSAQGGSSYEQYF.

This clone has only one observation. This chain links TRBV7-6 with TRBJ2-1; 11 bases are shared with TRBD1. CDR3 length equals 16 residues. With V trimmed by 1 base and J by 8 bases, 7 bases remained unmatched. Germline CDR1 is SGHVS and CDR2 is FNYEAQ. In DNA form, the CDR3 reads TGTGCCAGCAGCTTAGGCCGGGACAGGGGGAACTATGAGCAGTTCTTC. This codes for CASSLGRDRGNYEQFF.